This T cell receptor (beta chain) was identified in a study of tumor and adjacent non-tumor tissue in lung cancer. Study at large: Histology: 12 adenocarcinoma, a couple of squamous cell carcinoma, 1 small cell lung cancer. Samples averaged around 4.2 million productive TCRbeta reads each.

Notes on this clonotype: The antigen is not known. A read error may account for a junction end that differs from germline.

The study, taken as a whole, reports: Normal lung showed higher cumulative top 100 clone frequency than tumor.

CDR1 is KGHDR, CDR2 SFDVKD, per germline. The CDR3 runs 13 residues. No cell sorting was done before RNA was extracted from the tissue. The normal lung tissue was taken more than 3 cm from the tumor edge. Chemotherapy-naive patients with new lung cancer underwent thoracic surgery in China, August–late 2014. TCRbeta libraries were built with three rounds of nested PCR, modified from ARM-PCR. TCRdb passed the multiplex PCR reads through MiXCR, listing each CDR3 protein once. This table holds some 100,000 distinct CDR3 sequences, about 60% found once. Sequenced material: distant non-tumor lung tissue. This clonotype originated in a man aged 25-45 years with non-small cell lung cancer. This chain uses TRBV24-1 with TRBJ2-1; D is ambiguous. CDR3 region: CATSDPELGEQFF. The CDR3 DNA follows: TGTGCCACAAGTGATCCCGAACTTGGGGAGCAGTTCTTC.